A selection of T cell receptor beta chains follows, all from one sample in a study of identical twins. MiXCR, applied by TCRdb to the 5' RACE reads, yields one record per CDR3 protein. The top ten clones hold 4.3% of a sample with about 730,000 distinct CDR3 sequences, over 20% of them seen once. This same sample was also part of a study on T cells expressing NK-cell markers.

The sequencing sample was made of PBMCs. The receptors derive from a woman younger than 30 in good health. Both conserved end residues are part of each CDR3. D genes are given only for firm matches. Expanded clones are given a class, and other clones once, few, many or no size at all.

NA	TRBV20-1	few	TRBJ2-4	CSAPPGGGIQYF	TGCAGTGCCCCACCGGGGGGCGGCATTCAGTACTTC
TRBD1	TRBV6-2/TRBV6-3	few	TRBJ2-7	CASSRDRRHEQYF	TGTGCCAGCAGTCGGGACAGGCGGCACGAGCAGTACTTC
TRBD1	TRBV4-3	NA	TRBJ1-6	CASSLRDRDNSPLHF	TGCGCCAGCAGCCTCCGGGACAGGGATAATTCACCCCTCCACTTT
TRBD1	TRBV10-3	NA	TRBJ1-1	CAISEVGQRNVRAFF	TGTGCCATCAGTGAGGTGGGACAGCGTAACGTCAGGGCTTTCTTT
NA	TRBV5-1	NA	TRBJ2-1	CASSWTESAYNEQFF	TGCGCCAGCAGCTGGACCGAATCGGCCTACAATGAGCAGTTCTTC
NA	TRBV4-2	many	TRBJ2-3	CASSQVLGGGVDTQYF	TGTGCCAGCAGCCAAGTTTTAGGGGGGGGCGTGGATACGCAGTATTTT
TRBD2	TRBV7-4	NA	TRBJ2-7	CASSRAREVFF	TGTGCCAGCAGCAGAGCCCGGGAGGTGTTCTTC
NA	TRBV20-1	NA	TRBJ1-1	CSARDWGVEAFF	TGCAGTGCTAGAGATTGGGGGGTTGAAGCTTTCTTT
NA	TRBV4-2	NA	TRBJ2-3	CASSQSQTVGTDTQYF	TGTGCCAGCAGCCAATCCCAGACTGTAGGCACAGATACGCAGTATTTT
NA	TRBV29-1	NA	TRBJ1-1	CSVGTGRGTEAFF	TGCAGCGTTGGAACAGGGAGGGGCACTGAAGCTTTCTTT
NA	TRBV27	few	TRBJ2-2	CASKGRANTGELFF	TGTGCCTCTAAGGGCAGGGCGAACACCGGGGAGCTGTTTTTT
NA	TRBV12-3/TRBV12-4	few	TRBJ2-4	CASNHWEDDENIQYF	TGTGCCAGCAACCATTGGGAGGACGACGAAAACATTCAGTACTTC
TRBD2	TRBV20-1	many	TRBJ2-5	CSAREGGGVETQYF	TGCAGTGCTAGAGAGGGGGGGGGAGTGGAGACCCAGTACTTC
TRBD2	TRBV12-3/TRBV12-4	many	TRBJ2-1	CASSWDYPYEQFF	TGTGCCAGCAGTTGGGACTATCCGTATGAGCAGTTCTTC
NA	TRBV7-9	NA	TRBJ2-7	CASSLARGQLAF	TGTGCCAGCAGCTTAGCGAGAGGACAGTTGGCTTTC
NA	TRBV7-9	NA	TRBJ2-7	CASSARRDDEQYF	TGTGCCAGCAGCGCCAGAAGGGACGACGAGCAGTACTTC
NA	TRBV20-1	NA	TRBJ1-5	CSARDVRDPRPQHF	TGCAGTGCTAGAGATGTCAGGGATCCTCGGCCCCAGCATTTT
NA	TRBV7-3	few	TRBJ1-6	CASSLSSSKRSPLHF	TGTGCCAGCAGCTTGTCAAGTTCCAAGAGGTCACCCCTCCACTTT
TRBD1	TRBV27	NA	TRBJ2-7	CASSFSGTGFLEQYF	TGTGCCAGCAGTTTCTCCGGGACAGGGTTCCTCGAGCAGTACTTC
NA	TRBV12-3/TRBV12-4	few	TRBJ1-2	CASSPLSDVANYGYTF	TGTGCCAGCAGTCCTCTTTCGGACGTAGCTAACTATGGCTACACCTTC
TRBD2	TRBV11-2	NA	TRBJ2-3	CASSPRLAGGTSTDTQYF	TGTGCCAGCAGCCCCAGACTAGCGGGAGGAACTAGCACAGATACGCAGTATTTT
NA	TRBV6-5	many	TRBJ1-5	CASSSFGQPQHF	TGTGCCAGCAGTTCCTTTGGGCAGCCCCAGCATTTT
TRBD2	TRBV6-2/TRBV6-3	NA	TRBJ2-1	CASLRGAFNEQFF	TGTGCCAGCTTGCGGGGGGCGTTCAATGAGCAGTTCTTC
NA	TRBV2	NA	TRBJ2-5	CASSLEAQYF	TGTGCCAGCAGCCTGGAGGCCCAGTACTTC
TRBD2	TRBV12-3/TRBV12-4	few	TRBJ2-7	CASSGRTSGRIYEQYF	TGTGCCAGCAGTGGACGGACTAGCGGGAGGATTTACGAGCAGTACTTC
NA	TRBV20-1	few	TRBJ2-2	CSARETGNTGELFF	TGCAGTGCTAGAGAGACAGGGAACACCGGGGAGCTGTTTTTT
NA	TRBV29-1	many	TRBJ1-1	CSAEGGPNTEAFF	TGCAGCGCAGAGGGGGGACCGAACACTGAAGCTTTCTTT
NA	TRBV20-1	few	TRBJ2-1	CSAIGPQGNEQFF	TGCAGTGCTATAGGACCCCAAGGCAATGAGCAGTTCTTC
NA	TRBV28	few	TRBJ1-6	CASSLPDSPLHF	TGTGCCAGCAGTTTACCCGATTCACCCCTCCACTTT
NA	TRBV5-1	NA	TRBJ2-7	CASSLVGPPPYEQYF	TGCGCCAGCAGCTTAGTAGGGCCGCCTCCCTACGAGCAGTACTTC